This TCR beta chain appears in the sequencing data of a study of OX40 agonist ivuxolimab in advanced cancers. Regarding the research as a whole: Ivuxolimab, which targeted the costimulatory receptor OX40 (CD134), was an agonistic, fully human IgG2 monoclonal antibody. Intravenous ivuxolimab was administered to patients every 2 weeks at six dose levels: 0.01, 0.1, 0.3, 1.5, 3 and 10 mg/kg. Among the 52 dose-escalation patients, 19 had hepatocellular carcinoma, approximately 15 melanoma, 9 renal cell carcinoma and 9 head and neck cancer. The dose-escalation cohort was about 86% male with a mean age of approximately 59 years, ranging from roughly 20 to 80. Prior anti-PD-1, anti-PD-L1 or anti-CTLA-4 therapy was permitted, and checkpoint inhibitors had been received by about 44% of dose-escalation patients. Partial responses occurred in three dose-escalation patients, of whom one had hepatocellular carcinoma and two had cutaneous melanoma. Peripheral TCRbeta sequencing aimed to test whether ivuxolimab altered TCR sequence diversity and caused clonal T-cell expansion. The paper describes the monotherapy dose-escalation part (N ≈ 49 patients) of the phase I trial of ivuxolimab.

Patients with a history of autoimmune disease or receiving systemic immunosuppression were excluded from the trial. Peripheral blood for TCR sequencing was collected from all dose cohorts at baseline, on cycle 4 day 1, and on cycle 7 day 1. Samples came from an open-label, multicenter, first-in-human phase I dose-escalation trial of ivuxolimab. Adults with locally advanced or metastatic melanoma, renal cell, hepatocellular, or head and neck squamous cell carcinoma were enrolled in the trial. Before TCR sequencing, CD4+ T cells and CD8+ T cells were sorted from peripheral blood as separate populations. CDR1 and CDR2 are read off the germline V gene (reference sequence) as SGHKS and YYEKEE. The CDR3 holds 15 amino acids from the cysteine to the phenylalanine. Solely the CDR3 DNA is kept, with 45 bases framed from the first base. Cut back by 4 bases and 4 bases, the V and J ends lie 17 bases apart. The paper as a whole reports these results and caveats: At doses of 0.1 to 3.0 mg/kg, clonal expansion of both CD4+ and CD8+ T cells in blood was seen between baseline and week 6. Low levels of normalized T-cell clonal expansion were also seen in some patients who did not respond. On average, CD8+ T cells showed more expanded clones than CD4+ T cells after ivuxolimab. In partial responders in the 0.1-3.0 mg/kg groups, normalized peripheral clonal expansion was found to be among the lowest, especially among CD8+ T cells. Which antigens the clonally expanded peripheral T cells were specific for was not determined.

Comments on this clone: Its antigen specificity is not known. Base qualities are missing; no much larger clone stands one base away.

For sequencing of the TCRbeta CDR3 region, genomic DNA was extracted from the sorted cells. The immunoSEQ Assay was used for sequencing of TCRbeta CDR3 regions. TCRdb's version of the immuneACCESS table is confined to in-frame rearrangements and falls short of the full clone set. An unresolved V gene accounts for under half of the shortfall where checked; the remainder is of unknown origin. The sample includes some 62,000 clones, with under 95% observed a single time. Clones ranked in the top ten supply approximately 0.64% of the sample. The origin of this receptor is an adult with an advanced solid tumor such as melanoma, head and neck, liver or kidney cancer. Specimen: CD4+ or CD8+ T cells sorted from blood, collected in a trial of the OX40 agonist ivuxolimab. The rearrangement combines TRBV5-5 with TRBJ1-2, with the D gene call left open. The CDR3 amino acid sequence is: CASSQDQEVVYGYTF. The sequence in DNA is TGTGCCAGCAGCCAAGATCAGGAGGTTGTCTATGGCTACACCTTC.